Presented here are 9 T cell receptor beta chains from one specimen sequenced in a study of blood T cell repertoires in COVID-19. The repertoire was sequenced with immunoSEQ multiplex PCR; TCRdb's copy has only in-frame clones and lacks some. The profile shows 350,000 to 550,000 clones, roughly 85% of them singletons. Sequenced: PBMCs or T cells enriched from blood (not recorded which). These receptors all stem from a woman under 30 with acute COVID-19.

CDR3 coding DNA: TGTGCTAGTGGCTTACAGACAGCCAAAATATATTTT. It yields the protein CASGLQTAKIYF. The V gene is TRBV12-5, the J gene TRBJ1-3; maybe TRBD1 (5 bases). Per the germline V gene, CDR1 is LGHNT and CDR2 is FRNRAP. The V end lost 6 bases, the J end lost 13 bases, and 16 bases lay between the germline ends. The CDR3 extends over 12 amino acids. Variable domain in full (rest from reference TRBV12-5 and TRBJ1-3): DARVTQTPRHKVTEMGQEVTMRCQPILGHNTVFWYRQTMMQGLELLAYFRNRAPLDDSGMPKDRFSAEMPDATLATLKIQPSEPRDSAVYFCASGLQTAKIYFGEGSWLTVV.

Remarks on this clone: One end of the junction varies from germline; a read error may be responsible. As DNA, the CDR3 is TGTGCCACCAGCACCACAGGGGGTCGAGAGTGGGGCTTC. Translation: CATSTTGGREWGF. The chain is built from TRBV15 and TRBJ2-4; 8 bases match TRBD1. This CDR3 comprises 13 residues. Germline assignment: CDR1 LNHNV and CDR2 YYDKDF (reference sequence).

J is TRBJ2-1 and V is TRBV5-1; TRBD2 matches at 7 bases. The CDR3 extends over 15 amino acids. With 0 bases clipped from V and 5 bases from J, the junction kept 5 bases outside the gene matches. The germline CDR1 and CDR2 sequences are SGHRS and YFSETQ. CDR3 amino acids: CASSLGSSGDNEQFF. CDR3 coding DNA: TGCGCCAGCAGCTTGGGGTCTAGCGGTGACAATGAGCAGTTCTTC.

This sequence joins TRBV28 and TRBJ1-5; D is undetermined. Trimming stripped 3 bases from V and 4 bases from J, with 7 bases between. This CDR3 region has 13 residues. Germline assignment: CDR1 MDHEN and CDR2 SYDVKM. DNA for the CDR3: TGTGCCAGCAGTTTGAGGGAGAATCAGCCCCAGCATTTT. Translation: CASSLRENQPQHF.

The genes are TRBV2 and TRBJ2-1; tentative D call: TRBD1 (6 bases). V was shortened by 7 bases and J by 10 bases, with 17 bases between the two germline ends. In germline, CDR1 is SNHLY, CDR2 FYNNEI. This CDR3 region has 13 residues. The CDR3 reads CASIRAGEREQFF. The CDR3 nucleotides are TGTGCCAGCATCCGCGCAGGGGAGCGGGAGCAGTTCTTC.

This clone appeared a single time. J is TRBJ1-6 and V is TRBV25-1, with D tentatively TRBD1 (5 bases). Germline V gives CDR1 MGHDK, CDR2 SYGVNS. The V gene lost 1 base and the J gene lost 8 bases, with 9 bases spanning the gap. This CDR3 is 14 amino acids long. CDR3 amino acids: CASSEFREHSPLHF. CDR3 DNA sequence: TGTGCCAGCAGTGAATTCAGGGAACATTCACCCCTCCACTTT.

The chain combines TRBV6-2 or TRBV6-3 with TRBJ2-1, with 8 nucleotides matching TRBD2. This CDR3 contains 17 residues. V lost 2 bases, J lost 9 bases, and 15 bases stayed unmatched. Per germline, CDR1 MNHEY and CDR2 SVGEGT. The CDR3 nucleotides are TGTGCCAGCAGTTACGAACGTGGGACTAGTCAGTTAGGTGAGCAGTTCTTC. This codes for CASSYERGTSQLGEQFF.

The CDR3 here is CASTLTFDRIYNYGYTF. CDR3 sequence (DNA): TGTGCCAGCACCCTTACATTTGACAGAATCTACAACTATGGCTACACCTTC. This chain uses TRBV7-2 with TRBJ1-2, with TRBD1 as a possible D gene (5 bases). The CDR3 totals 17 residues. Germline CDR1 SGHTA, CDR2 FQGNSA. Trimming removed 7 bases from V and 2 bases from J, with 23 bases in between.

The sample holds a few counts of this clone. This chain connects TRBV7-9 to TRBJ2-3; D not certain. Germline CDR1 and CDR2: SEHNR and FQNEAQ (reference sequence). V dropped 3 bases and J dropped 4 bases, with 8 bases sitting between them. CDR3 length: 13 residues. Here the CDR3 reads CASSLAVADTQYF. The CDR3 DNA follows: TGTGCCAGCAGCTTGGCGGTGGCAGATACGCAGTATTTT.